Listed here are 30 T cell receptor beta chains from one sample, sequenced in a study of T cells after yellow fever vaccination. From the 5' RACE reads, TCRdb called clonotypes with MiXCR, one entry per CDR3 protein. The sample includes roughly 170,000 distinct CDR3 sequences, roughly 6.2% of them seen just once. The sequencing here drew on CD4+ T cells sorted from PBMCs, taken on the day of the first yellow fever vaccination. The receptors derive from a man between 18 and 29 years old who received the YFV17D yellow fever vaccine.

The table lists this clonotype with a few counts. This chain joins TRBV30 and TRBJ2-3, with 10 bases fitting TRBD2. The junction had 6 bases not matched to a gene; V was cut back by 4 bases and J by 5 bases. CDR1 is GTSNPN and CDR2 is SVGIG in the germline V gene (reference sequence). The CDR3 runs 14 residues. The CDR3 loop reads CAWTSGGPGDTQYF. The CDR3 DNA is TGTGCCTGGACTAGCGGGGGCCCGGGAGATACGCAGTATTTT.

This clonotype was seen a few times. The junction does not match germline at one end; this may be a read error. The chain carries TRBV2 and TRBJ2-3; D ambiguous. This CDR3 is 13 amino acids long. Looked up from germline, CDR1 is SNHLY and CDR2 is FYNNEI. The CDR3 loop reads CASSVPKGSIEIF. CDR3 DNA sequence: TGTGCCAGCAGTGTCCCTAAAGGGTCAATAGAAATTTTT.

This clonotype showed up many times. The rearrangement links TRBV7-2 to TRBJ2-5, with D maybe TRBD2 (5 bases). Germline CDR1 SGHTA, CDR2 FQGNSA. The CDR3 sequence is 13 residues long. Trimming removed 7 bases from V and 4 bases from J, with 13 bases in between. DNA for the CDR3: TGTGCCAGCAACGGAGGACGAGGAGAGACCCAGTACTTC. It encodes CASNGGRGETQYF.

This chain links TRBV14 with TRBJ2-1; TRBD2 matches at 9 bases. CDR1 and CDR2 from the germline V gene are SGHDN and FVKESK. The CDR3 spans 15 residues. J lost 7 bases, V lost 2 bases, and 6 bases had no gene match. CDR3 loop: CASSQLSGGRNEQFF. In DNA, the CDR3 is TGTGCCAGCAGCCAACTTAGCGGGGGCAGAAATGAGCAGTTCTTC.

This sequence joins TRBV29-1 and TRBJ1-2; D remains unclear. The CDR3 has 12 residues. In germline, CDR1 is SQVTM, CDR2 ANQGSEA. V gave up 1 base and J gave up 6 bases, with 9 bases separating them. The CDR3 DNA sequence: TGCAGCGTTGAAGCTGCGCTCGATGGCTACACCTTC. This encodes CSVEAALDGYTF.

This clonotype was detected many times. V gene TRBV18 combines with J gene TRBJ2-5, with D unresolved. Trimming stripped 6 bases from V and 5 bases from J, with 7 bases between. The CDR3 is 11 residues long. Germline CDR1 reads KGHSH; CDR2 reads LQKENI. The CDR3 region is CASSGMETQYF. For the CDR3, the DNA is TGTGCCAGCTCGGGGATGGAGACCCAGTACTTC. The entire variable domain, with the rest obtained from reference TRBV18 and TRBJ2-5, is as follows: NAGVMQNPRHLVRRRGQEARLRCSPMKGHSHVYWYRQLPEEGLKFMVYLQKENIIDESGMPKERFSAEFPKEGPSILRIQQVVRGDSAAYFCASSGMETQYFGPGTRLLVL.

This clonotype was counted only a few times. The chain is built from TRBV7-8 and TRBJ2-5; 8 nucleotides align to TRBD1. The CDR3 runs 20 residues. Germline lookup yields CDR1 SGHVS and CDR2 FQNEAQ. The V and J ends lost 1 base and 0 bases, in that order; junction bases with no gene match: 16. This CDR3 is CASSLVPGTGLTGYQETQYF. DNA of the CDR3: TGTGCCAGCAGCTTAGTACCGGGGACAGGTCTGACGGGGTACCAAGAGACCCAGTACTTC.

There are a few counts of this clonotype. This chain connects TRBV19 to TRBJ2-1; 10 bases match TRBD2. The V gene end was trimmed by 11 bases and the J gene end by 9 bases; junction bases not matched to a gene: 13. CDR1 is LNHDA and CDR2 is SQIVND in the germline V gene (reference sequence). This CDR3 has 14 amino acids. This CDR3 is CASPPQRGGGEQFF. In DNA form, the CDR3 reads TGTGCCTCACCGCCCCAGCGGGGGGGCGGTGAGCAGTTCTTC.

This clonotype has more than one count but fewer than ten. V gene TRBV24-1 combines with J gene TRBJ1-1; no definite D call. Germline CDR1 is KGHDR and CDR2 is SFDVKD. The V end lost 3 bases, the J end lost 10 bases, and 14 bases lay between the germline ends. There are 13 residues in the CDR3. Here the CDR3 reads CATSDLGIVGAFF. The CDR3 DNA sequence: TGTGCCACCAGTGATCTGGGGATAGTAGGAGCTTTCTTT.

DNA of the CDR3: TGTGCCAGCAGCGTAGATAACAGGATGGCAGATACGCAGTATTTT. This sequence encodes CASSVDNRMADTQYF. The V gene is TRBV9, the J gene TRBJ2-3; maybe TRBD1 (5 bases). Germline CDR1 SGDLS, CDR2 YYNGEE. There are 15 residues in the CDR3. The ends were cut back, 0 bases at V and 4 bases at J, with 12 bases in the middle.

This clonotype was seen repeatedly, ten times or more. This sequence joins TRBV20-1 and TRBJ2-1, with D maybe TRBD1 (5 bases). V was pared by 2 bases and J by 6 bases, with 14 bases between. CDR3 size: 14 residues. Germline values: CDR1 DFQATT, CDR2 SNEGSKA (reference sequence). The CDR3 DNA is TGCAGTGCTAGATTGGGGCCTTTGATCAATGAGCAGTTCTTC. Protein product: CSARLGPLINEQFF.

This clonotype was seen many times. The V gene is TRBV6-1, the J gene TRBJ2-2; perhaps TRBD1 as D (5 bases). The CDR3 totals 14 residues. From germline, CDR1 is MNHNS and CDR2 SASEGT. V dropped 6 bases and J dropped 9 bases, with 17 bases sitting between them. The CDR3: CASSLPPQGRELFF. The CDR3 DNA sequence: TGTGCCAGCAGCCTCCCCCCGCAGGGTCGGGAGCTGTTTTTT.

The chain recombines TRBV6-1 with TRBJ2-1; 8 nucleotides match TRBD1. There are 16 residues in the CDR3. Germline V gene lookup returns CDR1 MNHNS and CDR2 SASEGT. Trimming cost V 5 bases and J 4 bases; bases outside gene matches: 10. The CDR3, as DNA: TGTGCCAGCAGTAGAACAGGGGGAGAGAAATACAATGAGCAGTTCTTC. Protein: CASSRTGGEKYNEQFF.

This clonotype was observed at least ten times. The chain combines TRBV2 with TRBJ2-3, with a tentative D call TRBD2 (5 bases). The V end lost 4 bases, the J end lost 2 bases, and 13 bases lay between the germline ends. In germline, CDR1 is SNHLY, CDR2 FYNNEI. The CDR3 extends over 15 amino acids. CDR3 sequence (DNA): TGTGCCAGCAGTGGTAGAGCGGCGAACACAGATACGCAGTATTTT. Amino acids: CASSGRAANTDTQYF.

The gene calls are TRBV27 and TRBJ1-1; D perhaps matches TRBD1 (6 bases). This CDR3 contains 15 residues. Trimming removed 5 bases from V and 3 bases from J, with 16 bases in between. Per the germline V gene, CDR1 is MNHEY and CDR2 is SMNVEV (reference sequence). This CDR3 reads CASSRGGRGDTEAFF. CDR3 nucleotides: TGTGCCAGCAGTCGAGGGGGACGGGGGGACACTGAAGCTTTCTTT.

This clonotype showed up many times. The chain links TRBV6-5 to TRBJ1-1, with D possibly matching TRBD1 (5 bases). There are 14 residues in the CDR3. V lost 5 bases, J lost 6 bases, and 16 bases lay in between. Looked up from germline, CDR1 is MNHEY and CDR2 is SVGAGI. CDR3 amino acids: CASSLIQGIAEAFF. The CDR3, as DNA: TGTGCCAGCAGTCTAATTCAGGGTATCGCTGAAGCTTTCTTT.

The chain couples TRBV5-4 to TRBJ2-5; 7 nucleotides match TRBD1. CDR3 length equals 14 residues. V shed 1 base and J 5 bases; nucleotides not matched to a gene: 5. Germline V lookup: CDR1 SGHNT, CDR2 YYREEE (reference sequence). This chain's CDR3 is CASSLKGAGETQYF. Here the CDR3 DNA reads TGTGCCAGCAGCTTGAAGGGGGCGGGCGAGACCCAGTACTTC.

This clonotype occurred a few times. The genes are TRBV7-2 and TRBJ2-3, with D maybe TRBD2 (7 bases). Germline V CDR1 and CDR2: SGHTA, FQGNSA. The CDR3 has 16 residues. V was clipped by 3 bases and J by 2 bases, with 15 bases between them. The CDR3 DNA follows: TGTGCCAGCAGCTTGAGGAGGGGGGGGTCCACAGATACGCAGTATTTT. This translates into CASSLRRGGSTDTQYF.

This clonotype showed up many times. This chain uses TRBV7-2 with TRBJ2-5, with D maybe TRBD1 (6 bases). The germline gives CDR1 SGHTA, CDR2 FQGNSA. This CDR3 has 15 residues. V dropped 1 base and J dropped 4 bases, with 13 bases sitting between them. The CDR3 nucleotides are TGTGCCAGCAGCTTAGGCCAGGGGAGTTTAGAGACCCAGTACTTC. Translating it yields CASSLGQGSLETQYF.

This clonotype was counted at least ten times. CDR3 in amino acids: CSARDGTGANEQFF. In nucleotides, the CDR3 is TGCAGTGCTAGAGATGGGACAGGGGCCAATGAGCAGTTCTTC. The chain joins TRBV20-1 to TRBJ2-1, with TRBD1 matching over 10 bases. The length of the CDR3 is 14 residues. Unmatched junction bases numbered 2, after V lost 0 bases and J lost 6 bases. Germline V CDR1 and CDR2: DFQATT, SNEGSKA (reference sequence).

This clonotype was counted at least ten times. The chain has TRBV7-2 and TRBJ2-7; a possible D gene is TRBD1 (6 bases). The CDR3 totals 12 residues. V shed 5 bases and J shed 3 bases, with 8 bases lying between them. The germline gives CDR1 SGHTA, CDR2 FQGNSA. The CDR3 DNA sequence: TGTGCCAGCAGCCGGGACAACTACGAGCAGTACTTC. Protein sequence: CASSRDNYEQYF.

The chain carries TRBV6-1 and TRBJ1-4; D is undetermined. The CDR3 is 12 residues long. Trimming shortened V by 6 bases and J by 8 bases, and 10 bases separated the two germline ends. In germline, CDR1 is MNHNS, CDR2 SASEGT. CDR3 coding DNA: TGTGCCAGCAGCAGACTCAACGAAAAACTGTTTTTT. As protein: CASSRLNEKLFF.

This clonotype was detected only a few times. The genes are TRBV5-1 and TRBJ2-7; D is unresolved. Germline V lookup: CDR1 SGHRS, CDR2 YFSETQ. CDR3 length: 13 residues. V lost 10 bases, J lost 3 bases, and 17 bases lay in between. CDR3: CAVPASGFYEQYV. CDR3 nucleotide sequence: TGCGCCGTACCGGCCTCGGGTTTCTACGAGCAGTACGTC.

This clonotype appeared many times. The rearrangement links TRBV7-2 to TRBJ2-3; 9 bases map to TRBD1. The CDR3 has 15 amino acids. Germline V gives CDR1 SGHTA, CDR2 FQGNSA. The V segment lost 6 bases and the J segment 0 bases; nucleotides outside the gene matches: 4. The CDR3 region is CASRRQGGSTDTQYF. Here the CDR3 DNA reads TGTGCCAGCAGGCGACAGGGGGGGAGCACAGATACGCAGTATTTT.

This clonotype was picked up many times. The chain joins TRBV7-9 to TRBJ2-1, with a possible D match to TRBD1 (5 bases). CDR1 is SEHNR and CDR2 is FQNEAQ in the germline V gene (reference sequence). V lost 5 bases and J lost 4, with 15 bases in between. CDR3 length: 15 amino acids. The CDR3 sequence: CASSPRLGAYNEQFF. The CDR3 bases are TGTGCCAGCAGCCCCCGACTTGGGGCTTACAATGAGCAGTTCTTC.

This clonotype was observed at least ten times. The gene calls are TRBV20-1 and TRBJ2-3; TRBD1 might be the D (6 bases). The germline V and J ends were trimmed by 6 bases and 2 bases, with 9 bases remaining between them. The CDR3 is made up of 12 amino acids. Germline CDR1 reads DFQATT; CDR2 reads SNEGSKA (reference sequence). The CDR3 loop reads CSATGPTDTQYF. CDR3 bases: TGCAGTGCCACAGGGCCCACAGATACGCAGTATTTT.

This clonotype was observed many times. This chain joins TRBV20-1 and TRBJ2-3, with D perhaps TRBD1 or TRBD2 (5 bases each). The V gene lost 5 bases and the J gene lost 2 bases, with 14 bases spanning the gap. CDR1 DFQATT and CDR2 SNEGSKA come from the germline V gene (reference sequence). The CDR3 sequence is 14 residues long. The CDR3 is CSAGDGSYTDTQYF. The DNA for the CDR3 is TGCAGTGCTGGGGACGGGTCTTACACAGATACGCAGTATTTT.

The CDR3 DNA sequence: TGTGCCAGCAGCCTTATTCCTCGACAGAACACTGAAGCTTTCTTT. Translation gives CASSLIPRQNTEAFF. The chain links TRBV12-3 or TRBV12-4 to TRBJ1-1; the D is unclear. CDR3 length equals 15 residues. The ends were cut back, 6 bases at V and 1 base at J, with 15 bases in the middle.

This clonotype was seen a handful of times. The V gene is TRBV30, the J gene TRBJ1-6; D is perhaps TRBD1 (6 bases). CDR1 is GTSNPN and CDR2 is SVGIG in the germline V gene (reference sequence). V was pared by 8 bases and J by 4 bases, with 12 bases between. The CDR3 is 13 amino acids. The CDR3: CAGRQEYNSPLHF. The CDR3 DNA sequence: TGTGCCGGCAGACAGGAGTATAATTCACCCCTCCACTTT.

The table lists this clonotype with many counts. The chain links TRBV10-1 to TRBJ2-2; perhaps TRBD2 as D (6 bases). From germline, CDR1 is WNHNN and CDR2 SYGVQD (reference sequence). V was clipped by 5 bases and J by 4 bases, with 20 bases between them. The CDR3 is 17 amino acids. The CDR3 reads CASSRGKGIRSTGELFF. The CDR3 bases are TGCGCCAGCAGTCGGGGGAAGGGGATCCGGAGCACCGGGGAGCTGTTTTTT.